The 25 T cell receptor beta chains listed next were all sequenced from one sample in a study of T cells in Graves' hyperthyroidism and ophthalmopathy. Researchers took RNA transcripts and amplified the TCR beta CDR3 regions from them. A set of HTBI primers served as the primers for a first-round RT-PCR of the TCR CDR3. TCRdb called the multiplex PCR reads again in MiXCR, with one record for every CDR3 protein. Among approximately 560,000 distinct CDR3 sequences listed, 15% to 17% were seen once. The sample consisted of blood. The receptors derive from a woman between 25 and 40 years old with Graves' hyperthyroidism.

This chain uses TRBV7-3 with TRBJ2-6, with D possibly matching TRBD2 (6 bases). Deletions cut 6 bases from V and 1 base from J, with 16 bases between. The CDR3 covers 17 residues. Germline V gene data show CDR1 as SGHTA and CDR2 as FQGTGA. CDR3 in amino acids: CASSWEAGLSGANVLTF. CDR3 in DNA: TGTGCCAGCAGTTGGGAGGCCGGCTTGTCTGGGGCCAACGTCCTGACTTTC.

This clonotype came up many times. This chain connects TRBV2 to TRBJ1-1; no clear D gene. The germline V gene encodes CDR1 SNHLY and CDR2 FYNNEI. Trimming pared 5 bases from V and 1 base from J, leaving 8 bases between. This CDR3 spans 13 amino acids. The CDR3 DNA is TGTGCCAGCAGTTCTACAAGGAACACTGAAGCTTTCTTT. It is translated as CASSSTRNTEAFF. Looking up the rest from reference TRBV2 and TRBJ1-1 gives the full variable domain: EPEVTQTPSHQVTQMGQEVILRCVPISNHLYFYWYRQILGQKVEFLVSFYNNEISEKSEIFDDQFSVERPDGSNFTLKIRSTKLEDSAMYFCASSSTRNTEAFFGQGTRLTVV.

CDR3 region: CASSLISWTDGYTF. In DNA, the CDR3 is TGTGCCAGCAGCTTAATAAGTTGGACAGATGGCTACACCTTC. The chain uses TRBV7-9 and TRBJ1-2; D perhaps matches TRBD1 (6 bases). V lost 2 bases, J lost 6 bases, and 13 bases lay in between. The CDR3 loop spans 14 amino acids. Germline V CDR1 and CDR2: SEHNR, FQNEAQ (reference sequence).

This clonotype appeared many times. The V gene is TRBV30, the J gene TRBJ2-3; TRBD2 matches 7 bases. The trim removed 0 bases at V and 4 bases at J, leaving 4 bases unmatched. There are 14 residues in the CDR3. Germline CDR1 GTSNPN, CDR2 SVGIG (reference sequence). The CDR3 loop reads CAWSVGGSSDTQYF. The CDR3 DNA follows: TGTGCCTGGAGTGTTGGCGGGAGTTCAGATACGCAGTATTTT.

This clonotype was recorded at least ten times. This rearrangement joins TRBV10-3 to TRBJ1-1; D gene ambiguous. The germline CDR1 and CDR2 sequences are ENHRY and SYGVKD. The CDR3 is made up of 13 amino acids. Trimming pared 6 bases from V and 2 bases from J, leaving 10 bases between. The CDR3 coding sequence is TGTGCCATCAGCTGGGAAACCAACACTGAAGCTTTCTTT. As protein: CAISWETNTEAFF.

The V gene is TRBV6-1, the J gene TRBJ1-4; no clear D gene. CDR1 is MNHNS and CDR2 is SASEGT in the germline V gene. This CDR3 has 11 amino acids. The V end lost 10 bases, the J end lost 8 bases, and 11 bases lay between the germline ends. The CDR3 protein is CAKERTEKLFF. CDR3 in DNA: TGTGCCAAAGAACGAACCGAAAAACTGTTTTTT.

This clonotype appeared many times. The chain combines TRBV7-9 with TRBJ1-1; D is unresolved. The ends were cut back, 5 bases at V and 6 bases at J, with 16 bases in the middle. Germline V lookup: CDR1 SEHNR, CDR2 FQNEAQ (reference sequence). The CDR3 has 14 amino acids. CDR3 region: CASSPVIMTSEAFF. CDR3 nucleotide sequence: TGTGCCAGCAGCCCCGTGATCATGACCTCTGAAGCTTTCTTT.

This clonotype has a count of ten or more. The CDR3 spells CASSFGEGEAFF. CDR3 in DNA: TGCGCCAGCAGCTTCGGGGAGGGTGAAGCTTTCTTT. This sequence joins TRBV5-1 and TRBJ1-1; unclear D gene. Looked up from germline, CDR1 is SGHRS and CDR2 is YFSETQ. This CDR3 is 12 amino acids long. Trimming left V 2 bases short and J 7 bases short, with 9 bases between.

This clonotype was detected many times. The J gene is TRBJ2-4, the V gene TRBV2, with TRBD1 identical over 9 bases. This CDR3 contains 14 residues. The junction had 1 base not matched to a gene; V was cut back by 1 base and J by 6 bases. Germline CDR1 SNHLY, CDR2 FYNNEI. This CDR3 reads CASSEVGQGNIQYF. DNA for the CDR3: TGTGCCAGCAGTGAAGTGGGACAGGGAAACATTCAGTACTTC.

This chain links TRBV3-1 with TRBJ2-1; 10 positions match TRBD2. The germline V gene has CDR1 LGHDT and CDR2 YNNKEL (reference sequence). V shed 7 bases and J 7 bases; nucleotides not matched to a gene: 10. CDR3 size: 15 residues. CDR3 protein: CASKGAGGPGNEQFF. CDR3 coding DNA: TGTGCCAGCAAAGGAGCGGGAGGGCCAGGAAATGAGCAGTTCTTC.

V usage is TRBV30 and J usage is TRBJ1-5; weak D call: TRBD1 (5 bases). Deletions cut 6 bases from V and 2 bases from J, with 11 bases between. There are 13 residues in the CDR3. CDR1 and CDR2 (germline): GTSNPN, SVGIG (reference sequence). This CDR3 reads CACAGGGNQPQHF. CDR3 DNA: TGTGCCTGCGCCGGGGGAGGCAATCAGCCCCAGCATTTT. The full variable domain, with the rest looked up from reference TRBV30 and TRBJ1-5, is SQTIHQWPATLVQPVGSPLSLECTVEGTSNPNLYWYRQAAGRGLQLLFYSVGIGQISSEVPQNLSASRPQDRQFILSSKKLLLSDSGFYLCACAGGGNQPQHFGDGTRLSIL.

As to this clonotype: A clone one base away is much larger, so this may be a read error. The CDR3 region has the DNA TGTGCCAGCAGCCCGTTACCAGCGGGAGGGTTCGGGGAGCTGTTTTTT. Its protein is CASSPLPAGGFGELFF. This rearrangement joins TRBV7-2 to TRBJ2-2, with 10 positions matching TRBD2. Germline V gene lookup returns CDR1 SGHTA and CDR2 FQGNSA. Losses at the gene ends were 5 bases for V and 7 bases for J; bases not matched to a gene: 10. The CDR3 is 16 residues long.

This clonotype turned up a few times. This may come from a read error, since a much larger clone is one base off. As the CDR3 is not closed by the conserved phenylalanine or tryptophan, this likely results from a read error. The chain employs TRBV5-6 and TRBJ1-5; D is possibly TRBD1 (6 bases). The V end was cut by 2 bases, the J end by 1 base, with 13 bases between. The CDR3 sequence is 16 residues long. The germline V gene has CDR1 SGHDT and CDR2 YYEEEE. This CDR3 is CASSFWTAISNQPQHL. The CDR3 DNA reads TGTGCCAGCAGCTTTTGGACAGCGATAAGCAATCAGCCCCAGCATCTT.

The chain recombines TRBV3-1 with TRBJ2-1; D possibly uses TRBD1 or TRBD2 (5 bases each). With 1 base removed from V and 15 bases from J, the gap between germline ends came to 10 bases. The CDR3 contains 11 residues. CDR1 and CDR2 from the germline V gene are LGHDT and YNNKEL (reference sequence). The CDR3 nucleotides read TGTGCCAGCAGCCAAGGAGGGGTAGGGTTCTTC. This sequence encodes CASSQGGVGFF.

The rearrangement joins TRBV7-3 to TRBJ2-3, with TRBD2 as a possible D gene (6 bases). CDR3 length: 18 residues. Germline loops: CDR1 SGHTA, CDR2 FQGTGA. V lost 4 bases and J 2 bases, leaving 22 bases between the germline ends. CDR3 sequence: CASSSIPRTTGDTDTQYF. The CDR3 region has the DNA TGTGCCAGCAGCTCTATTCCTAGGACTACGGGGGACACAGATACGCAGTATTTT.

This clonotype has at least ten counts. V gene TRBV6-1 combines with J gene TRBJ2-7, with 8 bases lining up with TRBD2. The CDR3 has 11 residues. Germline CDR1 and CDR2: MNHNS and SASEGT. The DNA of the CDR3 is TGTGCTAGCGGGACGGCGTGGGAGCAGTACTTC. Amino acid sequence: CASGTAWEQYF.

This chain links TRBV10-3 with TRBJ2-1; 10 nucleotides agree with TRBD2. CDR3 size: 16 residues. V dropped 7 bases and J dropped 7; count of bases not matched to a gene: 13. The germline V gene has CDR1 ENHRY and CDR2 SYGVKD. The CDR3 region has the DNA TGTGCCATCAAGACGGTCCTAGCGGGAGTTGGAAATGAGCAGTTCTTC. Translating gives CAIKTVLAGVGNEQFF.

This clonotype was counted many times. This chain joins TRBV3-1 and TRBJ2-3, with D perhaps matching TRBD2 (5 bases). Trimming shortened V by 1 base and J by 2 bases, and 10 bases separated the two germline ends. The CDR3 is made up of 15 amino acids. From germline, CDR1 is LGHDT and CDR2 YNNKEL (reference sequence). CDR3 coding DNA: TGTGCCAGCAGCCAAGTCAGCGGAGTCACAGATACGCAGTATTTT. Residues: CASSQVSGVTDTQYF.

About this clonotype: A much larger clone sits a single nucleotide away, making a read error possible. The rearrangement links TRBV13 to TRBJ2-1; TRBD1 matches at 9 bases. The germline gives CDR1 PRHDT, CDR2 FYEKMQ (reference sequence). V shed 5 bases and J 8 bases; nucleotides not matched to a gene: 7. The CDR3 covers 14 residues. The CDR3: CASSDRDREDEQFF. The CDR3 DNA is TGTGCCAGCAGCGATAGGGACAGGGAGGATGAGCAGTTCTTC.

This clonotype was picked up many times. The chain links TRBV5-1 to TRBJ1-1; D gene uncertain. Trimming removed 0 bases from V and 8 bases from J, with 5 bases in between. Germline V gives CDR1 SGHRS, CDR2 YFSETQ. The CDR3 loop spans 11 amino acids. CDR3 nucleotide sequence: TGCGCCAGCAGCTTGGGCGACGAAGCTTTCTTT. Amino acid sequence: CASSLGDEAFF.

This clonotype was detected only a few times. The genes are TRBV6-2 or TRBV6-3 and TRBJ2-2, with no clear D. Germline CDR1 is MNHEY and CDR2 is SVGEGT. The V gene lost 2 bases and the J gene lost 6 bases, with 13 bases spanning the gap. The CDR3 has 15 residues. The DNA of the CDR3 is TGTGCCAGCAGTTACGACCGAAATGTGGCCGGGGAGCTGTTTTTT. It is translated as CASSYDRNVAGELFF.

This rearrangement joins TRBV4-3 to TRBJ2-4; 8 bases line up with TRBD2. V shed 1 base and J 7 bases; nucleotides not matched to a gene: 18. Per germline, CDR1 LGHNA and CDR2 YSLEER. The CDR3 extends over 19 amino acids. CDR3 amino acids: CASSQGVSSGIPHWNIQYF. In nucleotides, the CDR3 is TGCGCCAGCAGCCAAGGTGTGAGTAGCGGGATCCCCCATTGGAACATTCAGTACTTC.

The CDR3 is CATSSWADGNEKLFF. DNA for the CDR3: TGTGCCACCAGCAGTTGGGCGGATGGGAATGAAAAACTGTTTTTT. This chain links TRBV15 with TRBJ1-4, with no clear D. Germline V gene sequence: CDR1 LNHNV, CDR2 YYDKDF (reference sequence). V was trimmed by 3 bases and J by 5 bases, leaving 13 bases between them. This CDR3 spans 15 amino acids.

This clonotype was seen more than once but under ten times. The chain carries TRBV19 and TRBJ2-3; the match to TRBD2 covers 7 bases. The length of the CDR3 is 17 residues. The germline CDR1 and CDR2 sequences are LNHDA and SQIVND (reference sequence). V was pared by 1 base and J by 4 bases, with 11 bases of the junction left unmatched. In nucleotides, the CDR3 is TGTGCCAGTAGTATAGTCGGCCGCGGGAGTAATGCAGATACGCAGTATTTT. Residues: CASSIVGRGSNADTQYF. The whole variable domain, remainder taken from reference TRBV19 and TRBJ2-3, is DGGITQSPKYLFRKEGQNVTLSCEQNLNHDAMYWYRQDPGQGLRLIYYSQIVNDFQKGDIAEGYSVSREKKESFPLTVTSAQKNPTAFYLCASSIVGRGSNADTQYFGPGTRLTVL.

The genes are TRBV4-1 and TRBJ1-5; 8 bases map to TRBD1. Germline CDR1 is MGHRA and CDR2 is YSYEKL. The CDR3 sequence is 18 residues long. V was clipped by 5 bases and J by 0 bases; unmatched bases: 12. As DNA, the CDR3 is TGCGCCAGCAGCGCAGCCGGGACAGGACGATATAGCAATCAGCCCCAGCATTTT. It is translated as CASSAAGTGRYSNQPQHF.